This TCR beta chain stems from a study of blood T cell repertoires in COVID-19. The overall study: Both acute and convalescent COVID-19 samples were obtained from the United States, Italy and Spain. Nucleic acid was either cDNA or gDNA, and it came from T cells, B-cell-depleted T cells, or PBMCs.

Seattle-derived patients entered the study during active infection and were followed longitudinally. Source study methods: Reference gene primers were amplified, and this amplification served to estimate nucleated cell counts. TCRdb's copy holds only in-frame clones and misses some; the assay was immunoSEQ multiplex PCR. V, J and clone size are taken as reported in that table, and D and trimming were inferred from the DNA itself. The data hold 180,000 or so clones, with approximately 80% observed a single time. CDR1 is SEHNR, CDR2 FQNEAQ, per germline (reference sequence). J was trimmed by 4 bases and V by 0 bases; bases with no gene match: 3. The CDR3 length is 16 residues.

The chain carries TRBV7-9 and TRBJ2-2; 9 bases agree with TRBD1. The TCR was taken from a woman between 40 and 55 years old with COVID-19, enrolled during active disease. Sample: peripheral blood. CDR3 residues: CASSLAMTGGTGELFF. The CDR3 DNA reads TGTGCCAGCAGCTTAGCGATGACAGGGGGCACCGGGGAGCTGTTTTTT.